The present entry profiles one TCR beta chain with its context. For each patient, 1 to 8 samples were obtained, pretreatment and on-treatment. This entry comes from a study of PD-L1 blockade in urothelial cancer. Study-level information: It was in 2014 that patients started atezolizumab at 1,200 mg intravenously every 3 weeks. Bladder-origin urothelial cancer in males covered twenty-five of 29 patients. Reported median T cell count for blood samples was more than 110,000.

Measured with immunoSEQ multiplex PCR; TCRdb has only the in-frame clones, and not every one. The sample carries 70,000 or so clones, less than 90% recorded once. This receptor was obtained from a man in his 70s with urothelial cancer. This specimen was PBMCs, taken around atezolizumab (anti-PD-L1) treatment.

CDR3 loop: CASSSEDSWAGELFF. The CDR3 nucleotides are TGTGCCAGCAGTTCAGAGGACAGTTGGGCCGGGGAGCTGTTTTTT. V gene TRBV28 combines with J gene TRBJ2-2; tentative D call: TRBD1 (6 bases). Trimming removed 4 bases from V and 6 bases from J, with 15 bases in between. Germline lookup yields CDR1 MDHEN and CDR2 SYDVKM. CDR3 length equals 15 residues.